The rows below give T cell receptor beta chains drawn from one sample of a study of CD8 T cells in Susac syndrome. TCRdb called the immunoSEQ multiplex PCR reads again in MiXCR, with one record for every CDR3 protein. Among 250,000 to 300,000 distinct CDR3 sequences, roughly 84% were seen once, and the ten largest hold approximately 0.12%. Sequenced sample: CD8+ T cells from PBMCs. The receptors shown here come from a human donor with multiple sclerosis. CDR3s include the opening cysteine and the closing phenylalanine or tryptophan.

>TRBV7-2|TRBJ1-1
CAIPGQPYSEAFF
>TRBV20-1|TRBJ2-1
CSARVRGETYNEQFF
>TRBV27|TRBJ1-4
CASSPRDRGNEKLFF
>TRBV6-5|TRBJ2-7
CASSYSIYAYEQYF
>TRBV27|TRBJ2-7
CASSPEGHSYEQYF
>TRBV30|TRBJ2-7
CAWSAGTSAGEQYF
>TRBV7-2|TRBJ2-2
CASSLKKGAGLNTGELFF
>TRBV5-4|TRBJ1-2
CASSPAGVGYTF
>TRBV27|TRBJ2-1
CASSPAPGFSNEQFF
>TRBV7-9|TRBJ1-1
CASSLTGTERTEAFF
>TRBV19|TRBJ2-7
CASSIEAPGLEAHEQYF
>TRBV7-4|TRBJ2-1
CASSSSGRAVPHNEQFF
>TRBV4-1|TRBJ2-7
CASSLRTSDSYEQYF